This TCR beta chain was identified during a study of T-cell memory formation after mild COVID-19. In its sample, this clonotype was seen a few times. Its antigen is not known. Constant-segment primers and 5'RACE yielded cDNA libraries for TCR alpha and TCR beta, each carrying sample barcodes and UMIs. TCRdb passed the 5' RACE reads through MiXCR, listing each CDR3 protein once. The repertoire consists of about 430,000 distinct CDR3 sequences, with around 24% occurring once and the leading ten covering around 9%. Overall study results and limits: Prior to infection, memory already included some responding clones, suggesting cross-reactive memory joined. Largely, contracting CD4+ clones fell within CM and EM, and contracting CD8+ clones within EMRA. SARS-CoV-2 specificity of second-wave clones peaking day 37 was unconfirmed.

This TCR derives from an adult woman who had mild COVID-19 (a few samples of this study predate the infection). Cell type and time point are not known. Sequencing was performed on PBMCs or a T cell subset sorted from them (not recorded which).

DNA of the CDR3: TGCGCCAGCAGCCAAGGAGGGCAGGTAGGCGAGCAGTACTTC. Its protein is CASSQGGQVGEQYF. This sequence joins TRBV4-3 and TRBJ2-7; a possible D gene is TRBD2 (5 bases). The CDR3 has 14 amino acids. Trimming took 1 base from V and 6 from J, leaving 13 bases between them. Germline CDR1 LGHNA, CDR2 YSLEER.